This T cell receptor (beta chain) was recorded in a study of regulatory T cells in long-lasting Graves disease. Study details: The term persistent Graves' disease signified upward of 5 years on antithyroid drugs with positive TSH receptor antibodies.

Building the TCR beta libraries relied on iRepertoire HTBI primers, and CDR3 regions underwent Arm-PCR. TCRdb fed the multiplex PCR reads into MiXCR, producing one record per CDR3 protein. The sample contains some 420,000 distinct CDR3 sequences, 20% to 25% of which appear only once. Findings of the study overall: Not thyroid tissue but only peripheral blood was studied. Persistent disease exhibited a predilection for TRBV28, TRBJ1-2 and TRBJ2-5. TCR diversity was lower in persistent Graves' patients (versus newly diagnosed ones).

Concerning this clonotype: The antigen remains undetermined.

The germline CDR1 and CDR2 sequences are LNHDA and SQIVND (reference sequence). This CDR3 is 18 amino acids long. V shed 10 bases, J shed 5 bases, and the junction held 23 bases outside the gene matches. As to time point: persistent/refractory GD, antithyroid drugs over 5 years with positive TRAb. With RNA extracted from PBMCs as input, the TCR library was made. This TCR was recovered from a female donor with Graves disease. This rearrangement joins TRBV19 to TRBJ2-5, with 9 nucleotides matching TRBD2. The starting material was peripheral blood mononuclear cells (PBMCs), obtained when the disease was refractory, from a patient treated with antithyroid drugs. The CDR3 reads CATRRGGDSLFAGETQYF. The CDR3 DNA sequence: TGTGCCACCCGGCGGGGGGGGGATAGCCTTTTTGCCGGGGAGACCCAGTACTTC.